The rows below give T cell receptor beta chains drawn from one sample of a study of blood T cell repertoires in COVID-19. Generated by immunoSEQ multiplex PCR, the TCRdb table keeps only in-frame clones and is missing some. The profile covers approximately 300,000 clones, with approximately 87% appearing a single time and 3.5% to 4% taken by the ten largest. Sequenced sample: peripheral blood. The source of these receptors is a woman between 50 and 59 years old with active or convalescent COVID-19. Each CDR3 is given with its conserved first and last residue. Fields, in order: D gene, V gene, clone size, J gene, CDR3 protein, CDR3 DNA. A D gene is named only where the DNA matches it firmly. Size tells how often a clone was seen (once, few, many) or the class of an expanded clone, and some rows leave it out.

d_call: TRBD1; v_call: TRBV4-3; clone_size: NA; j_call: TRBJ1-1; cdr3_aa: CASSQDSGGNTEAFF; cdr3_nt: TGCGCCAGCAGCCAAGACTCAGGGGGGAACACTGAAGCTTTCTTT
d_call: NA; v_call: TRBV28; clone_size: NA; j_call: TRBJ2-7; cdr3_aa: CASRGGTGYLSYEQYF; cdr3_nt: TGTGCCAGCAGGGGGGGGACAGGATACCTCTCCTACGAGCAGTACTTC
d_call: NA; v_call: TRBV5-1; clone_size: NA; j_call: TRBJ2-7; cdr3_aa: CASSPAGQGPYEQYF; cdr3_nt: TGCGCCAGCAGCCCGGCCGGGCAGGGGCCCTACGAGCAGTACTTC
d_call: NA; v_call: TRBV4-1; clone_size: NA; j_call: TRBJ1-4; cdr3_aa: CASSPGGEEKLFF; cdr3_nt: TGCGCCAGCAGCCCGGGGGGCGAAGAAAAACTGTTTTTT
d_call: NA; v_call: TRBV11-2; clone_size: NA; j_call: TRBJ2-5; cdr3_aa: CASSLGVRETQYF; cdr3_nt: TGTGCCAGCAGCTTGGGTGTGCGGGAGACCCAGTACTTC
d_call: NA; v_call: TRBV14; clone_size: NA; j_call: TRBJ1-6; cdr3_aa: CASSQEEWRGGSPLHF; cdr3_nt: TGTGCCAGCAGCCAAGAGGAATGGCGAGGTGGTTCACCCCTCCACTTT
d_call: TRBD2; v_call: TRBV6-2/TRBV6-3; clone_size: few; j_call: TRBJ2-1; cdr3_aa: CASSPKTSGNEQFF; cdr3_nt: TGTGCCAGCAGCCCAAAGACTAGCGGCAATGAGCAGTTCTTC
d_call: NA; v_call: TRBV2; clone_size: NA; j_call: TRBJ1-2; cdr3_aa: CASSARTDTYGYTF; cdr3_nt: TGTGCCAGCAGTGCCCGGACTGACACCTATGGCTACACCTTC
d_call: NA; v_call: TRBV5-4; clone_size: few; j_call: TRBJ1-6; cdr3_aa: CASSLAVAGRISPLHF; cdr3_nt: TGTGCCAGCAGCTTGGCTGTAGCGGGCCGGATTTCACCCCTCCACTTT
d_call: NA; v_call: TRBV4-3; clone_size: NA; j_call: TRBJ2-5; cdr3_aa: CASSQTGTVQETQYF; cdr3_nt: TGCGCCAGCAGCCAAACAGGGACGGTCCAAGAGACCCAGTACTTC
d_call: NA; v_call: TRBV27; clone_size: NA; j_call: TRBJ2-7; cdr3_aa: CASSFQPTDLKSYEQYF; cdr3_nt: TGTGCCAGCAGTTTCCAACCGACAGATTTGAAATCCTACGAGCAGTACTTC
d_call: TRBD1; v_call: TRBV5-1; clone_size: NA; j_call: TRBJ2-5; cdr3_aa: CASRPTDRAQETQYF; cdr3_nt: TGCGCCAGCAGGCCTACAGACAGGGCTCAAGAGACCCAGTACTTC
d_call: TRBD1; v_call: TRBV29-1; clone_size: NA; j_call: TRBJ2-3; cdr3_aa: CSVLGLNRGPDTQYF; cdr3_nt: TGCAGCGTTCTCGGACTTAACAGGGGCCCAGATACGCAGTATTTT
d_call: NA; v_call: TRBV27; clone_size: NA; j_call: TRBJ2-3; cdr3_aa: CASSEGVDTQYF; cdr3_nt: TGTGCCAGCAGCGAAGGGGTCGATACGCAGTATTTT
d_call: TRBD1; v_call: TRBV10-3; clone_size: NA; j_call: TRBJ2-3; cdr3_aa: CAISDFVDRSLNF; cdr3_nt: TGTGCCATCAGTGACTTTGTGGACAGGAGCTTGAATTTT
d_call: TRBD2; v_call: TRBV9; clone_size: NA; j_call: TRBJ2-1; cdr3_aa: CASSVGRGGPSEQFF; cdr3_nt: TGTGCCAGCAGCGTAGGGCGGGGGGGCCCAAGTGAGCAGTTCTTC
d_call: TRBD1; v_call: TRBV2; clone_size: NA; j_call: TRBJ1-6; cdr3_aa: CASSPDRGNSPLHF; cdr3_nt: TGTGCCAGCAGCCCGGACAGGGGGAATTCACCCCTCCACTTT
d_call: NA; v_call: TRBV19; clone_size: NA; j_call: TRBJ1-5; cdr3_aa: CASSMGGGGNQPQHF; cdr3_nt: TGTGCCAGTAGTATGGGGGGTGGGGGCAATCAGCCCCAGCATTTT
d_call: NA; v_call: TRBV19; clone_size: NA; j_call: TRBJ1-4; cdr3_aa: CASSIAGGLLFF; cdr3_nt: TGTGCCAGTAGTATAGCTGGAGGGCTACTGTTTTTT
d_call: TRBD2; v_call: TRBV6-5; clone_size: NA; j_call: TRBJ2-7; cdr3_aa: CATLLRDYYYEQYF; cdr3_nt: TGTGCCACCCTACTCCGGGACTACTACTACGAGCAGTACTTC
d_call: NA; v_call: TRBV6-1; clone_size: NA; j_call: TRBJ1-1; cdr3_aa: CASRQPQGMSTEAFF; cdr3_nt: TGTGCCAGCAGGCAACCACAGGGAATGAGTACTGAAGCTTTCTTT
d_call: NA; v_call: TRBV11-2; clone_size: NA; j_call: TRBJ2-7; cdr3_aa: CASSLSNRGSPTMEQYF; cdr3_nt: TGTGCCAGCAGCTTATCCAACCGAGGGAGCCCTACGATGGAGCAGTACTTC
d_call: NA; v_call: TRBV2; clone_size: NA; j_call: TRBJ1-3; cdr3_aa: CASSPETGLAGNTIYF; cdr3_nt: TGTGCCAGCAGTCCCGAAACAGGGCTGGCCGGAAACACCATATATTTT
d_call: NA; v_call: TRBV12-3/TRBV12-4; clone_size: NA; j_call: TRBJ1-6; cdr3_aa: CASSLSGDSPLHF; cdr3_nt: TGTGCCAGCAGCCTATCAGGGGATTCACCCCTCCACTTT
d_call: TRBD2; v_call: TRBV24-1; clone_size: once; j_call: TRBJ2-1; cdr3_aa: CATSDLQAGNNEQFF; cdr3_nt: TGTGCCACCAGTGATTTGCAAGCGGGAAACAATGAGCAGTTCTTC
d_call: TRBD1; v_call: TRBV4-2; clone_size: NA; j_call: TRBJ2-6; cdr3_aa: CASSPIGGDRVFSGANVLTF; cdr3_nt: TGTGCCAGCAGCCCGATTGGTGGGGACAGGGTCTTCTCTGGGGCCAACGTCCTGACTTTC
d_call: NA; v_call: TRBV6-5; clone_size: NA; j_call: TRBJ2-5; cdr3_aa: CATFDTNQETQYF; cdr3_nt: TGTGCCACCTTCGACACAAACCAAGAGACCCAGTACTTC
d_call: TRBD1; v_call: TRBV6-4; clone_size: NA; j_call: TRBJ2-2; cdr3_aa: CASRRQGTNTGELFF; cdr3_nt: TGTGCCAGCAGAAGACAGGGAACGAACACCGGGGAGCTGTTTTTT
d_call: NA; v_call: TRBV12-5; clone_size: few; j_call: TRBJ1-2; cdr3_aa: CASGSDSSYGYTF; cdr3_nt: TGTGCTAGTGGTTCGGACAGTTCCTATGGCTACACCTTC
d_call: TRBD2; v_call: TRBV5-1; clone_size: NA; j_call: TRBJ2-7; cdr3_aa: CASSILAGNSYEQYF; cdr3_nt: TGCGCCAGCAGCATTCTAGCGGGGAATTCCTACGAGCAGTACTTC
d_call: NA; v_call: TRBV5-1; clone_size: NA; j_call: TRBJ1-1; cdr3_aa: CASSLIRRENTEAFF; cdr3_nt: TGCGCCAGCAGCTTGATCCGTCGGGAGAACACTGAAGCTTTCTTT
d_call: NA; v_call: TRBV6-2/TRBV6-3; clone_size: NA; j_call: TRBJ2-1; cdr3_aa: CASSYRPPTVYNEQFF; cdr3_nt: TGTGCCAGCAGTTATAGGCCCCCGACAGTTTACAATGAGCAGTTCTTC
d_call: TRBD2; v_call: TRBV9; clone_size: NA; j_call: TRBJ2-3; cdr3_aa: CASSEGLATDTQYF; cdr3_nt: TGTGCCAGCAGCGAGGGACTAGCAACAGATACGCAGTATTTT
d_call: TRBD2; v_call: TRBV7-8; clone_size: NA; j_call: TRBJ2-7; cdr3_aa: CASRWASGGFYEQYF; cdr3_nt: TGTGCCAGCAGGTGGGCTAGCGGGGGCTTCTACGAGCAGTACTTC
d_call: TRBD1; v_call: TRBV20-1; clone_size: NA; j_call: TRBJ1-4; cdr3_aa: CSASQGTGGLEKLFF; cdr3_nt: TGCAGTGCTAGTCAAGGGACAGGGGGCCTTGAAAAACTGTTTTTT
d_call: NA; v_call: TRBV5-4; clone_size: NA; j_call: TRBJ1-1; cdr3_aa: CASSLIGGGNTEAFF; cdr3_nt: TGTGCCAGCAGCTTGATCGGGGGTGGGAACACTGAAGCTTTCTTT
d_call: NA; v_call: TRBV27; clone_size: NA; j_call: TRBJ1-1; cdr3_aa: CASSYGQGNTEAFF; cdr3_nt: TGTGCCAGCAGTTACGGCCAGGGGAACACTGAAGCTTTCTTT
d_call: NA; v_call: TRBV5-1; clone_size: NA; j_call: TRBJ2-3; cdr3_aa: CASRPSLQGVNTQYF; cdr3_nt: TGCGCCAGCAGGCCTTCCCTGCAAGGGGTGAATACGCAGTATTTT
d_call: NA; v_call: TRBV28; clone_size: NA; j_call: TRBJ2-1; cdr3_aa: CASSFQNRDNEQFF; cdr3_nt: TGTGCCAGCAGTTTTCAGAACAGGGACAATGAGCAGTTCTTC
d_call: NA; v_call: TRBV11-2; clone_size: NA; j_call: TRBJ2-2; cdr3_aa: CASIQTATGNTGELFF; cdr3_nt: TGTGCCAGCATTCAGACCGCTACGGGGAACACCGGGGAGCTGTTTTTT
d_call: NA; v_call: TRBV7-3; clone_size: NA; j_call: TRBJ2-2; cdr3_aa: CASSLTSRSTGELFF; cdr3_nt: TGTGCCAGCAGCTTAACTAGCAGATCGACCGGGGAGCTGTTTTTT
d_call: NA; v_call: TRBV7-9; clone_size: NA; j_call: TRBJ1-3; cdr3_aa: CASSLSLSGNTIYF; cdr3_nt: TGTGCCAGCAGCTTATCTCTCTCTGGAAACACCATATATTTT
d_call: TRBD1; v_call: TRBV28; clone_size: NA; j_call: TRBJ1-4; cdr3_aa: CASRTGGSDEKLFF; cdr3_nt: TGTGCCAGCAGGACAGGGGGGTCTGATGAAAAACTGTTTTTT
d_call: TRBD1; v_call: TRBV5-1; clone_size: NA; j_call: TRBJ2-1; cdr3_aa: CASTTGQGQNEQFF; cdr3_nt: TGCGCCAGCACCACTGGACAGGGGCAGAATGAGCAGTTCTTC
d_call: NA; v_call: TRBV18; clone_size: NA; j_call: TRBJ1-5; cdr3_aa: CASSPGPADQPQHF; cdr3_nt: TGTGCCAGCTCACCGGGGCCTGCCGATCAGCCCCAGCATTTT
d_call: NA; v_call: TRBV7-2; clone_size: NA; j_call: TRBJ2-6; cdr3_aa: CASSVGGANVLTF; cdr3_nt: TGTGCCAGCAGCGTCGGGGGGGCCAACGTCCTGACTTTC
d_call: NA; v_call: TRBV7-2; clone_size: once; j_call: TRBJ2-5; cdr3_aa: CASSLTPQTRETQYF; cdr3_nt: TGTGCCAGCAGCTTAACGCCCCAAACTAGGGAGACCCAGTACTTC
d_call: TRBD1; v_call: TRBV2; clone_size: NA; j_call: TRBJ1-2; cdr3_aa: CASSVGDRANYGYTF; cdr3_nt: TGTGCCAGCAGTGTTGGGGACAGAGCTAACTATGGCTACACCTTC
d_call: TRBD1; v_call: TRBV5-1; clone_size: NA; j_call: TRBJ1-1; cdr3_aa: CASSVGTAGTEAFF; cdr3_nt: TGCGCCAGCAGCGTAGGGACAGCAGGTACTGAAGCTTTCTTT
d_call: NA; v_call: TRBV2; clone_size: NA; j_call: TRBJ1-1; cdr3_aa: CASTKGQNTEAFF; cdr3_nt: TGTGCCAGCACAAAAGGACAGAACACTGAAGCTTTCTTT